Presented here are 20 T cell receptor beta chains from one specimen sequenced in a study of regulatory T cells in long-lasting Graves disease. Time point indicated: newly diagnosed GD, antithyroid drugs for less than 3 months. Construction of the TCR library relied on RNA isolated from PBMCs. CDR3 regions were amplified by Arm-PCR using iRepertoire HTBI primers to build TCR beta libraries. TCRdb reprocessed the multiplex PCR reads via MiXCR and lists one record per CDR3 protein. The data show about 310,000 distinct CDR3 sequences, about 18% seen once. The sample here was peripheral blood mononuclear cells (PBMCs), taken at new diagnosis, from a patient treated with antithyroid drugs. The source is a female donor with Graves disease.

In this sample, this clonotype turned up many times. The CDR3 DNA reads as TGCAGTGCCCAGGACAGGGGGGCTATGAACACTGAAGCTTTCTTT. Encoded protein: CSAQDRGAMNTEAFF. V gene TRBV20-1 combines with J gene TRBJ1-1; TRBD1 matches 10 bases. The CDR3 length is 15 residues. J was trimmed by 0 bases and V by 6 bases; bases with no gene match: 7. Germline V lookup: CDR1 DFQATT, CDR2 SNEGSKA (reference sequence).

The V gene is TRBV2, the J gene TRBJ1-1; tentatively, D is TRBD1 (6 bases). The CDR3 consists of 13 residues. Between the trimmed V and J ends, which lost 6 bases and 4 bases, there was a span of 12 bases. Germline CDR1 is SNHLY and CDR2 is FYNNEI. This chain's CDR3 is CASRNWGPTEAFF. The CDR3 DNA reads as TGTGCCAGCAGGAACTGGGGGCCCACTGAAGCTTTCTTT. Filled out from reference TRBV2 and TRBJ1-1, the complete variable domain reads EPEVTQTPSHQVTQMGQEVILRCVPISNHLYFYWYRQILGQKVEFLVSFYNNEISEKSEIFDDQFSVERPDGSNFTLKIRSTKLEDSAMYFCASRNWGPTEAFFGQGTRLTVV.

The chain uses TRBV3-1 and TRBJ1-5; D ambiguous. Germline values: CDR1 LGHDT, CDR2 YNNKEL (reference sequence). Trimming cost V 9 bases and J 6 bases, with 12 bases left between them. This CDR3 contains 12 residues. CDR3: CASGYLGQPQHF. CDR3 DNA sequence: TGTGCCAGTGGATATCTGGGTCAGCCCCAGCATTTT. The whole variable domain, remainder taken from reference TRBV3-1 and TRBJ1-5, is DTAVSQTPKYLVTQMGNDKSIKCEQNLGHDTMYWYKQDSKKFLKIMFSYNNKELIINETVPNRFSPKSPDKAHLNLHINSLELGDSAVYFCASGYLGQPQHFGDGTRLSIL.

This clonotype was counted at least ten times. The V call is TRBV10-3, the J call TRBJ2-7, with 12 bases matching TRBD2. The CDR3 has 18 amino acids. The germline CDR1 and CDR2 sequences are ENHRY and SYGVKD. V shed 2 bases, J shed 4 bases, and the junction held 12 bases outside the gene matches. The DNA of the CDR3 is TGTGCCATCAGTGAGCTGGGACGAGGACTAGCGGGACGTTACGAGCAGTACTTC. Its translation is CAISELGRGLAGRYEQYF.

The genes are TRBV25-1 and TRBJ1-2, with D possibly TRBD1 on 5 matching bases. Per germline, CDR1 MGHDK and CDR2 SYGVNS. This CDR3 region has 14 residues. The V gene lost 7 bases and the J gene lost 1 base, with 13 bases spanning the gap. The CDR3 protein is CASNPAGGNYGYTF. CDR3 bases: TGTGCCAGCAATCCGGCGGGGGGTAACTATGGCTACACCTTC.

This clonotype was detected many times. The chain carries TRBV28 and TRBJ1-6, with D possibly being TRBD1 (5 bases). There are 17 residues in the CDR3. Per the germline V gene, CDR1 is MDHEN and CDR2 is SYDVKM. The germline V and J ends were trimmed by 7 bases and 0 bases, with 16 bases remaining between them. CDR3 nucleotide sequence: TGTGCCAGCATCGGGGGTGGCTCGGCCTCCTATAATTCACCCCTCCACTTT. Translation: CASIGGGSASYNSPLHF.

Of note for this clonotype: It differs at one base from a far larger clone, so likely a read error. This chain's CDR3 is CASSEQDDYGYTF. CDR3 DNA: TGCGCCAGCAGCGAACAGGATGACTATGGCTACACCTTC. The chain recombines TRBV2 with TRBJ1-2, with D possibly being TRBD1 (5 bases). Per the germline V gene, CDR1 is SNHLY and CDR2 is FYNNEI. The CDR3 totals 13 residues.

This clonotype was observed a few times. The gene calls are TRBV12-5 and TRBJ2-5; D gene ambiguous. In germline, CDR1 is LGHNT, CDR2 FRNRAP. V was trimmed by 4 bases and J by 7 bases, leaving 13 bases between them. The CDR3 contains 13 residues. CDR3 region: CASGSGQAGTQYF. CDR3 nucleotides: TGTGCTAGTGGTTCAGGCCAGGCCGGGACCCAGTACTTC. Full variable domain (rest looked up from reference TRBV12-5 and TRBJ2-5): DARVTQTPRHKVTEMGQEVTMRCQPILGHNTVFWYRQTMMQGLELLAYFRNRAPLDDSGMPKDRFSAEMPDATLATLKIQPSEPRDSAVYFCASGSGQAGTQYFGPGTRLLVL.

This clonotype came up many times. CDR3 bases: TGCAGTGCCAGCGGGAGTGTCTACGAGCAGTACTTC. This translates into CSASGSVYEQYF. This chain links TRBV20-1 with TRBJ2-7; 8 bases are a match to TRBD2. Germline V gives CDR1 DFQATT, CDR2 SNEGSKA (reference sequence). With 6 bases clipped from V and 3 bases from J, the junction kept 4 bases outside the gene matches. The CDR3 contains 12 residues.

This clonotype was counted ten times or more. This sequence joins TRBV20-1 and TRBJ1-5, with 7 nucleotides matching TRBD1. Germline V gene sequence: CDR1 DFQATT, CDR2 SNEGSKA (reference sequence). The CDR3 covers 16 residues. Trimming took 0 bases from V and 0 from J; bases not matched to a gene: 5. The CDR3 region is CSARDSNRGSNQPQHF. The CDR3 DNA reads TGCAGTGCTAGAGATAGCAACAGGGGTAGCAATCAGCCCCAGCATTTT.

This clonotype was counted ten times or more. The chain uses TRBV27 and TRBJ2-2; D may be TRBD1 (7 bases). CDR1 MNHEY and CDR2 SMNVEV come from the germline V gene (reference sequence). There are 15 residues in the CDR3. V was clipped by 6 bases and J by 0 bases, with 11 bases between them. As DNA, the CDR3 is TGTGCCAGCAGGCGGGGACAGACGAACACCGGGGAGCTGTTTTTT. Amino acids: CASRRGQTNTGELFF.

This clonotype has more than one count but fewer than ten. One end of the junction does not line up with germline, which may come from a read error. This chain connects TRBV11-2 to TRBJ2-5, with 13 bases fitting TRBD2. Looked up from germline, CDR1 is SGHAT and CDR2 is FQNNGV. CDR3 size: 17 residues. The CDR3 loop is CASSQDPGLAGQETQYF. The CDR3 bases are TGCGCCAGCAGCCAAGACCCGGGACTAGCGGGACAAGAGACCCAGTACTTC.

This clonotype came up many times. The chain recombines TRBV28 with TRBJ2-6; tentative D call: TRBD1 (5 bases). Germline V gene data show CDR1 as MDHEN and CDR2 as SYDVKM. The CDR3 loop spans 17 amino acids. V was shortened by 6 bases and J by 0 bases, with 15 bases between the two germline ends. CDR3 region: CASSTVTVYSGANVLTF. CDR3 nucleotide sequence: TGTGCCAGCAGCACCGTGACAGTTTACTCTGGGGCCAACGTCCTGACTTTC.

This clonotype was recorded at least ten times. This chain joins TRBV5-1 and TRBJ1-6; 8 bases match TRBD1. The CDR3 runs to 16 residues. With 4 bases clipped from V and 10 bases from J, the junction kept 13 bases outside the gene matches. Germline V gene data show CDR1 as SGHRS and CDR2 as YFSETQ. The CDR3 protein is CASSPEGTGTYSPLHF. The DNA of the CDR3 is TGCGCCAGCAGCCCGGAGGGGACAGGAACATACTCACCCCTCCACTTT.

This clonotype was found many times. The chain couples TRBV20-1 to TRBJ2-5, with D perhaps matching TRBD2 (6 bases). The CDR3 covers 16 residues. From germline, CDR1 is DFQATT and CDR2 SNEGSKA (reference sequence). V lost 4 bases and J 6 bases, leaving 24 bases between the germline ends. The CDR3 reads CSAIPTGSPLQKTQYF. The CDR3 DNA reads TGCAGTGCTATCCCAACCGGGAGCCCTCTCCAGAAGACCCAGTACTTC.

This clonotype has at least ten counts. A read error may produce the germline difference seen at one junction end. The chain has TRBV5-1 and TRBJ1-2, with D possibly matching TRBD1 (5 bases). This CDR3 comprises 16 residues. Germline-derived CDR1 and CDR2 are SGHRS and YFSETQ. The CDR3 sequence: CASSLVTETGIYGYTF. DNA of the CDR3: TGTGCCAGCAGCTTAGTCACCGAAACAGGCATCTATGGCTACACCTTC.

This clonotype was observed a handful of times. The chain combines TRBV6-5 with TRBJ1-1; weak D call: TRBD1 (6 bases). V was cut by 0 bases and J by 0 bases, with 11 bases left in between. Germline-derived CDR1 and CDR2 are MNHEY and SVGAGI. This CDR3 has 16 residues. CDR3 nucleotide sequence: TGTGCCAGCAGTTACTCGAGAGGGGGGGTGAACACTGAAGCTTTCTTT. It translates to CASSYSRGGVNTEAFF.

This clonotype has more than one count but fewer than ten. The rearrangement uses TRBV13 and TRBJ2-1; 10 nucleotides match TRBD2. Looked up from germline, CDR1 is PRHDT and CDR2 is FYEKMQ (reference sequence). The CDR3 totals 16 residues. V shed 3 bases and J 16 bases; nucleotides not matched to a gene: 18. As DNA, the CDR3 is TGTGCCAGCAGCTTCCAGACTAGCGGGCCTCTACGGGATGCCTTCTTC. Its protein product is CASSFQTSGPLRDAFF.

This clonotype has a count of ten or more. This rearrangement joins TRBV19 to TRBJ1-6, with D unclear. The CDR3 length is 14 residues. Germline CDR1 LNHDA, CDR2 SQIVND (reference sequence). V lost 6 bases and J 9 bases, leaving 15 bases between the germline ends. CDR3 bases: TGTGCCAGTAGGGATAGCGCTCTTCCTTCACCCCTCCACTTT. Residues: CASRDSALPSPLHF.

This clonotype was observed at least ten times. The chain carries TRBV19 and TRBJ2-1; D may correspond to TRBD1 or TRBD2 (5 bases each). V was cut by 4 bases and J by 0 bases, with 16 bases left in between. The germline V gene encodes CDR1 LNHDA and CDR2 SQIVND (reference sequence). There are 17 residues in the CDR3. The CDR3 sequence: CASSTRMSGPSYNEQFF. The CDR3 DNA reads as TGTGCCAGTAGTACACGGATGTCGGGGCCCTCCTACAATGAGCAGTTCTTC.